This T cell receptor (beta chain) appears in the sequencing data of a study of Graves' ophthalmopathy and Graves' hyperthyroidism. Study-level points and caveats: Detected in blood as well were most expanded thyroid clonotypes with frequency above 0.001.

The CDR3 contains 16 residues. Germline V gene lookup returns CDR1 MDHEN and CDR2 SYDVKM. J gave up 1 base and V 7 bases, and 12 bases lay outside the gene matches. This clonotype was seen ten or more times. Its antigen remains unknown. TCR beta CDR3 amplification used RNA transcripts. Second-round multiplex PCR followed a first-round RT-PCR using HTBI primers. TCRdb called the multiplex PCR reads again in MiXCR, with one record for every CDR3 protein. There are 200,000 to 250,000 distinct CDR3 sequences in the sample; approximately 21% occur only once, and about 46% lies in the top ten. This TCR came from a woman aged 50 to 60 with Graves' ophthalmopathy. Sequencing was done on a sample of peripheral blood. The chain has TRBV28 and TRBJ2-5; 7 positions agree with TRBD2. CDR3 nucleotide sequence: TGTGCCAGCACCCACCTACCGGGACTATTCCAAGAGACCCAGTACTTC. Its protein product is CASTHLPGLFQETQYF.